Shown below are 18 T cell receptor beta chains from a single sample sequenced in a study of blood T cell repertoires in COVID-19. This table comes from immunoSEQ multiplex PCR, and its TCRdb copy is limited to in-frame clones, with some not included. This sample has about 140,000 clones, with approximately 84% found just once. Sequenced input: PBMCs or T cells enriched from blood (not recorded which). These receptors originate from a man in his forties or fifties with acute COVID-19.

The CDR3 DNA reads as TGTGCAAGTCGCCCGAGGGGGGACAGGAGGGAACTTACAGATACGCAGTATTTT. It encodes CASRPRGDRRELTDTQYF. The chain employs TRBV12-2 and TRBJ2-3; the table names TRBD1, a call not compared with the DNA. TRBV12-2 is designated a pseudogene. This CDR3 spans 18 amino acids.

This clone was detected once. The chain combines TRBV7-2 with TRBJ2-1; 13 nucleotides line up with TRBD2. The V gene end was trimmed by 4 bases and the J gene end by 7 bases; junction bases not matched to a gene: 4. The germline V gene encodes CDR1 SGHTA and CDR2 FQGNSA. This CDR3 spans 15 amino acids. The CDR3 protein is CASSSGLAGVNEQFF. CDR3 DNA: TGTGCCAGCAGCTCTGGACTAGCGGGAGTTAATGAGCAGTTCTTC.

The chain couples TRBV10-2 to TRBJ2-5; 12 bases map to TRBD1. With 4 bases clipped from V and 5 bases from J, the junction kept 5 bases outside the gene matches. The germline V gene has CDR1 WSHSY and CDR2 SAAADI. CDR3 length equals 15 residues. As DNA, the CDR3 is TGCGCCAGCAGTGGGGGGACAGGGGGCGTCGAGACCCAGTACTTC. Translation: CASSGGTGGVETQYF.

J is TRBJ2-1 and V is TRBV5-1; D may be TRBD2 (6 bases). From germline, CDR1 is SGHRS and CDR2 YFSETQ. The CDR3 extends over 14 amino acids. The V end was cut by 4 bases, the J end by 1 base, with 9 bases between. CDR3 amino acids: CASSPGTSYNEQFF. CDR3 in DNA: TGCGCCAGCAGCCCCGGGACTTCCTACAATGAGCAGTTCTTC.

This chain links TRBV4-2 with TRBJ1-5; TRBD1 is a possible D gene (5 bases). Germline CDR1 LGHNA, CDR2 YNFKEQ. The CDR3 extends over 16 amino acids. V was shortened by 0 bases and J by 7 bases, with 16 bases between the two germline ends. This CDR3 is CASSQELTDIKQPQHF. CDR3 sequence (DNA): TGTGCCAGCAGCCAAGAACTTACGGACATAAAACAGCCCCAGCATTTT.

This rearrangement joins TRBV6-2 or TRBV6-3 to TRBJ1-3; D not certain. V was cut by 6 bases and J by 5 bases, with 20 bases left in between. CDR1 is MNHEY, CDR2 SVGEGT, per germline. This CDR3 is 16 amino acids long. The CDR3 coding sequence is TGTGCCAGCAGCCCTGACACTGAGGGAAGCAGAAACACCATATATTTT. Encoded protein: CASSPDTEGSRNTIYF.

This clone was detected only a few times. CDR3 amino acids: CASSLAPTEYGYTF. Here the CDR3 DNA reads TGCGCCAGCAGCTTGGCCCCGACAGAGTATGGCTACACCTTC. The chain has TRBV5-1 and TRBJ1-2, with D perhaps TRBD1 (5 bases). CDR1 SGHRS and CDR2 YFSETQ come from the germline V gene. The ends were cut back, 0 bases at V and 5 bases at J, with 11 bases in the middle. The CDR3 runs 14 residues.

The rearrangement joins TRBV4-3 to TRBJ2-2; D may be TRBD2 (6 bases). V lost 0 bases and J 6 bases, leaving 20 bases between the germline ends. The germline gives CDR1 LGHNA, CDR2 YSLEER. This CDR3 has 18 residues. The CDR3 DNA reads TGCGCCAGCAGCCAAGATTCTTGGGGGGATTTAGGTTCCGGGGAGCTGTTTTTT. It is translated as CASSQDSWGDLGSGELFF.

The V gene is TRBV18, the J gene TRBJ1-2; weak D call: TRBD1 (5 bases). CDR3 length: 14 amino acids. V lost 7 bases and J lost 11, with 23 bases in between. The V gene's germline CDR1 is KGHSH and CDR2 LQKENI. The chain's CDR3 is CASLTGGGSGGYTF. The CDR3 DNA sequence: TGTGCCAGCTTGACCGGTGGGGGGTCCGGCGGGTACACCTTC. The whole variable domain, filled in from reference TRBV18 and TRBJ1-2, reads NAGVMQNPRHLVRRRGQEARLRCSPMKGHSHVYWYRQLPEEGLKFMVYLQKENIIDESGMPKERFSAEFPKEGPSILRIQQVVRGDSAAYFCASLTGGGSGGYTFGSGTRLTVV.

The chain uses TRBV5-4 and TRBJ2-7, with 9 bases matching TRBD1. The V and J ends lost 5 bases and 3 bases, in that order; junction bases with no gene match: 9. The CDR3 length is 15 residues. Germline V gives CDR1 SGHNT, CDR2 YYREEE (reference sequence). The chain's CDR3 is CASRTGVTGGYEQYF. The CDR3 DNA follows: TGTGCCAGCAGAACGGGGGTGACAGGGGGCTACGAGCAGTACTTC.

The chain combines TRBV6-5 with TRBJ1-1; maybe TRBD1 (6 bases). From germline, CDR1 is MNHEY and CDR2 SVGAGI. V was trimmed by 2 bases and J by 6 bases, leaving 10 bases between them. This CDR3 has 13 residues. The CDR3 protein is CASSYKGGAEAFF. The CDR3 nucleotides read TGTGCCAGCAGTTACAAAGGGGGGGCTGAAGCTTTCTTT.

This chain links TRBV27 with TRBJ2-7; 8 bases line up with TRBD1. Germline CDR1 is MNHEY and CDR2 is SMNVEV (reference sequence). The V and J ends lost 5 bases and 6 bases, in that order; junction bases with no gene match: 9. The CDR3 sequence is 14 residues long. The CDR3 sequence is CASSPHFDRGEQYF. The CDR3 nucleotides read TGTGCCAGCAGTCCTCATTTCGACAGGGGCGAGCAGTACTTC.

V usage is TRBV13 and J usage is TRBJ1-3, with 7 nucleotides matching TRBD1. CDR1 is PRHDT and CDR2 is FYEKMQ in the germline V gene (reference sequence). Trimming cost V 3 bases and J 0 bases; bases outside gene matches: 8. The CDR3 extends over 17 amino acids. The CDR3 is CASSFGTANPSGNTIYF. The DNA for the CDR3 is TGTGCCAGCAGCTTCGGGACAGCGAACCCCTCTGGAAACACCATATATTTT.

The rearrangement joins TRBV9 to TRBJ2-2, with 8 positions matching TRBD2. Losses at the gene ends were 0 bases for V and 3 bases for J; bases not matched to a gene: 4. The CDR3 runs 16 residues. Germline CDR1 reads SGDLS; CDR2 reads YYNGEE. CDR3 bases: TGTGCCAGCAGCGTAGGAGCGGGGGAAGACACCGGGGAGCTGTTTTTT. Translating gives CASSVGAGEDTGELFF.

Notes on this clone: Its ends do not fully match the called genes, so a read error is possible. For the CDR3, the DNA is TGTGCCAGCAGCTTGTGGGCTCCTAATTATGGCTACACCTTC. Amino acids: CASSLWAPNYGYTF. The chain recombines TRBV5-4 with TRBJ1-2; D is unclear. Germline CDR1 is SGHNT and CDR2 is YYREEE (reference sequence). This CDR3 has 14 amino acids.

A single count supports this clone. This chain joins TRBV19 and TRBJ2-6; 7 nucleotides align to TRBD1. Germline-derived CDR1 and CDR2 are LNHDA and SQIVND (reference sequence). V trimming: 7 bases; J trimming: 2 bases; junction bases outside the gene matches: 11. The CDR3 is 17 amino acids. The CDR3 reads CASTPTGLRAGANVLTF. The CDR3 DNA reads TGTGCCAGTACCCCGACAGGGTTGAGGGCTGGGGCCAACGTCCTGACTTTC. Full variable domain (rest looked up from reference TRBV19 and TRBJ2-6): DGGITQSPKYLFRKEGQNVTLSCEQNLNHDAMYWYRQDPGQGLRLIYYSQIVNDFQKGDIAEGYSVSREKKESFPLTVTSAQKNPTAFYLCASTPTGLRAGANVLTFGAGSRLTVL.

The chain couples TRBV24-1 to TRBJ1-2, with 10 bases lining up with TRBD1. V shed 3 bases, J shed 4 bases, and the junction held 7 bases outside the gene matches. The CDR3 runs to 16 residues. Per germline, CDR1 KGHDR and CDR2 SFDVKD. The CDR3: CATSDPVGQGSYGYTF. DNA for the CDR3: TGTGCCACCAGTGATCCAGTGGGACAGGGGAGCTATGGCTACACCTTC.

This CDR3 is CASSQGLGPQPQHF. Here the CDR3 DNA reads TGTGCCAGCAGCCAGGGGCTAGGCCCTCAGCCCCAGCATTTT. This sequence joins TRBV3-1 (or the pseudogene TRBV3-2) and TRBJ1-5; TRBD1 is a possible D gene (5 bases). The CDR3 has 14 amino acids. The germline V gene has CDR1 LGHDT and CDR2 YNNKEL (reference sequence). Trimming left V 3 bases short and J 6 bases short, with 12 bases between.